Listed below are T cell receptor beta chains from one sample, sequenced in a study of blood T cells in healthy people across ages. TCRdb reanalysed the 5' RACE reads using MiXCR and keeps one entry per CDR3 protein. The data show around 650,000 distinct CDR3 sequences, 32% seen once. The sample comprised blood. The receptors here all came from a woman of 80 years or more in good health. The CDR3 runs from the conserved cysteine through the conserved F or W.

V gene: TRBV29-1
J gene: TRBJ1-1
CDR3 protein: CSVFGGAGTEAFF

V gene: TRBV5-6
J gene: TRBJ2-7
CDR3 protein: CASRERTGFGEQYF

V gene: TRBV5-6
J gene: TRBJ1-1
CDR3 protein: CASSTGPQGMDTEAFF

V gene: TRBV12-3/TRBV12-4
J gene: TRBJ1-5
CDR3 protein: CASRISLGSNQPQHF

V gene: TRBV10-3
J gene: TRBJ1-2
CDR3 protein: CAISEWEGADFDGYTF

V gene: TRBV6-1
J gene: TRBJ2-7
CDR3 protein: CASSGQGLYEQYF

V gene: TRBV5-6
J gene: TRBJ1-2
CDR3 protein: CASSFGTGSHGYTF

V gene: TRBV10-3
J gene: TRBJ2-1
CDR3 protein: CAISASGQGMMNEQFF

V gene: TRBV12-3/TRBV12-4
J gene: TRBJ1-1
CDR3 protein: CANSLRQGAQSEAFF

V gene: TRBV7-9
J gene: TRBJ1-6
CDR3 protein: CASSLFSREDSPLHF

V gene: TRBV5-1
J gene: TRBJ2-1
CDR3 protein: CASSVEGEEQFF

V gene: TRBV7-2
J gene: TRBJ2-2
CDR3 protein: CASSFVLQGPGELFF

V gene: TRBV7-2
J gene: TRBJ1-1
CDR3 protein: CASSSRGGRRVNTEAFF

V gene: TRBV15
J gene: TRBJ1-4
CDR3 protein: CATSTRTGGLSNEKLFF

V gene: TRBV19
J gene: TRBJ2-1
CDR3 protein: CASSIVGSGGASFF

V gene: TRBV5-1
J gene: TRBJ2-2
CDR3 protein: CASRRRQGETGELFF

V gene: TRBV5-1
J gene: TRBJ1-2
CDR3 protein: CASSLGMGLTGGSPTNYGYTF

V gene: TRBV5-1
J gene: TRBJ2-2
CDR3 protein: CASSSGQFTGELFF

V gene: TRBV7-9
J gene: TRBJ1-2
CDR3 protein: CASSLPLGGQGFYGYTF

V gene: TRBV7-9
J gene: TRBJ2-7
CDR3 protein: CASSLRGGRSVEQYF

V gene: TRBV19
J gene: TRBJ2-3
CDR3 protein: CASSPGLASSDTQYF